The present T cell receptor beta chain was sequenced within a study of early T cells in non-severe SARS-CoV-2 infection (dated by TCRdb to 2020 to 2023). Study-level background: Because TCR sequencing was done on bulk RNA from unsorted whole blood, the alpha and beta chains could not be paired. Findings and caveats that apply to the study as a whole: VDJdb matching was skewed toward anti-spike CD8 responses, so virus-specific expansions were likely underestimated and private and CD4 specificities were missed.

Set within a cohort of healthcare workers in London, UK, this nested case-control study involved weekly PCR testing of nasopharyngeal swabs along with blood sampling. Healthcare workers were recruited between 23 and 31 March 2020, during the week of the UK lockdown, and were followed weekly for up to roughly 16 weeks. Libraries were constructed by 5' RACE. The data were produced on a NextSeq 500. In the TCR library protocol, unique molecular identifiers were attached to individual cDNA molecules to correct for PCR bias and sequencing error. Sequencing covered both TCR alpha and beta chains, and within each sample the abundances of alpha and beta sequences were tightly co-correlated. The paper's data handling went like this. Decombinator V4 was used to perform V gene, J gene and CDR3 annotation of TCR sequences. Expanded TCRs were defined as changing significantly between any two time points under a Poisson model with p below 0.0001. Abundances of TCRs were expressed as counts per million after normalisation to the total number of TCRs sequenced in each sample. TRAV1-2 paired with TRAJ12, TRAJ20 or TRAJ33 defined MAIT TCRs, while TRAV10 paired with TRAJ18 defined iNKT TCRs. VDJdb, accessed 1 November 2021, was searched for CMV, EBV and SARS-CoV-2 annotated TCRs, with TCRs annotated for multiple antigens excluded. TCRdb ran its own pipeline on the public reads, namely fastp trimming at Q25 and MiXCR clone calling, and kept in-frame beta chains. Every CDR3 protein is listed once, alongside the most common genes and DNA of its rows. The V and J calls come from TCRdb's annotation, not from the publication. The sample includes more than 50,000 distinct CDR3 sequences, with approximately 12% observed a single time. The ten top clones hold over 1.3% of the sample.

The cysteine opens and the phenylalanine closes a CDR3 of 15 amino acids. Only the CDR3 DNA is retained, 45 bases long and in frame from the first base. V is clipped by 0 bases and J by 0 bases, and the sequence between their germline boundaries is 7 bases long. According to the germline V gene, CDR1 reads SGHDT and CDR2 reads YYEEEE. This clonotype appeared many times. Its antigen is still unknown. The input lacks base qualities; no much larger clone sits a single base away. Specimen: whole blood, collected at baseline. This clonotype originated in an adult who was a healthcare worker with PCR-confirmed SARS-CoV-2 infection or an uninfected control (not recorded which). This chain joins TRBV5-6 to TRBJ1-3, with the D gene not confidently named. The CDR3 in this case is CASSLGQLSGNTIYF. Read as DNA, the sequence is TGTGCCAGCAGCTTGGGGCAGCTCTCTGGAAACACCATATATTTT.